The T cell receptor (beta chain) under discussion was sequenced for a study of tissue T cells after allogeneic stem cell transplantation (dated by TCRdb to between 2021 and 2022). Background on the whole study: Using research autopsies of patients with and without GVHD, plus mouse models of GVHD, the study profiled TCR beta repertoires across many tissues. On the human side, the study was prospective and observational, with no blinding or randomization.

The method was the immunoSEQ multiplex PCR assay. Adaptive Biotechnologies performed the TCRbeta CDR3 sequencing at survey depth and reported CDR3 sequences, V/J genes, productive frequency and template counts. Amplification of TCR beta CDR3 regions started from genomic DNA instead of RNA. The authors' pipeline ran thus. Jensen-Shannon divergence was used to quantify pairwise repertoire overlap between tissues, with a value of 1 indicating complete divergence and a value of 0 indicating identical repertoires. Tissues were clustered by single-linkage agglomerative hierarchical clustering of pairwise JSD values and displayed as dendrograms. GLIPH2 was run on all patient samples with simulation_depth 1000, kmer_min_depth 3, cdr3_length_cutoff 8, keeping groups with more than two unique CDR3s. A standardized tissue-overlap score was calculated by extrapolating Jaccard GLIPH-group overlap across patients to a standard repertoire size of 1000 clones. Associations of diversity with clinical or experimental variables used linear mixed-effect models with tissue fixed effects and individual random effects. As stored in TCRdb, this immuneACCESS dataset retains in-frame rearrangements with V and J assigned. A fraction of the clones does not appear; measured against another copy, unresolved V genes explain less than half of the discrepancy, and the remainder lacks a known reason. D and trimming come from the DNA, and the V and J calls and clone size come from that table. Counted in this sample were 4,900 or so clones; over 50% of them appeared once. The ten largest make up approximately 10% of the sample.

Overall results and qualifications from the work: Only a few T cell clones appeared in more than one patient, yet motif-based clustering showed tissue-specific repertoire signatures that were shared between patients. Sampling depth was acknowledged as a limitation, and the patient cohort was both small and clinically heterogeneous. Within patients, how anatomically similar tissues were was a major factor shaping TCR repertoire composition, regardless of disease or transplant status. The study did not determine which tissue TCRs were alloreactive or antigen-specific, and some clones might have been persisting host cells. In both patients and mice, only a limited portion of the TCR repertoire detected in tissues was captured by blood and spleen T cells.

The CDR3 holds 16 amino acids from the cysteine to the phenylalanine. The 45 bases shown cover part of the CDR3, and their frame starts at base 1. Trimming removed 1 base from V and 1 base from J; the gene matches leave 2 bases unexplained. The germline V gene (reference sequence) yields FNHDT for CDR1 and SITEND for CDR2. The sample's time point label is to be understood as: mouse harvest day 7 after allogeneic transplant. Mouse grafts consisting of 10^7 T-cell-depleted bone marrow cells combined with 10^6 splenic CD5+ T cells were administered by tail vein injection. To model GVHD in mice, a major MHC-mismatch B6 (H2b) into BALB/c (H2d) model was used, and tissues were profiled at day 7 or 14. On day 7 or 14 post-transplant, mouse tissues and retro-orbital blood were harvested with separate sterile tools for each animal, and livers were flushed beforehand. Before genomic DNA isolation with the DNeasy Blood & Tissue Kit, mouse tissues were minced with razor blades in buffered saline.

As regards this clone: Its cognate antigen has yet to be identified. As a mouse receptor, it takes its gene names and germline sequences from the mouse. The read stops 1 residue short of the end of the CDR3; the missing end is completed from the germline J gene.

The receptor comes from a female BALB/c mouse given C57BL/6 T cells with graft-versus-host disease after an allogeneic hematopoietic cell transplant. Sequencing was done on a sample of gut tissue. The rearrangement joined TRBV19 to TRBJ2-1; 10 bases in the junction line up with TRBD2. Here the CDR3 is given as CASSIPGGANYAEQFF. The CDR3 bases that were read are TGTGCCAGCAGTATACCTGGGGGGGCGAACTATGCTGAGCAGTTC.